This TCR beta chain was sequenced for a study of T cell changes during pregnancy in multiple sclerosis. Repertoires were generated with immunoSEQ multiplex PCR, while TCRdb's copy carries only in-frame clones and drops some. The table lists tens of thousands of clones, about 89% of them singletons. With regard to this clone: One end of the junction varies from germline; a read error may be responsible.

Sequenced here: peripheral blood, sampled after pregnancy. The TCR comes from a female donor with multiple sclerosis, enrolled in a pregnancy study.

The chain's CDR3 is CASGQDRGRINYGYTF. The CDR3 DNA follows: TGCGCCAGCGGCCAAGATCGAGGTAGAATAAACTATGGCTACACCTTC. V usage is TRBV4-3 and J usage is TRBJ1-2; no clear D gene. The CDR3 has 16 amino acids. Germline V gives CDR1 LGHNA, CDR2 YSLEER.